The rows below give T cell receptor beta chains drawn from one sample of a study of human T cells and chemical hapten exposure. TCRdb processed the RACE reads anew with MiXCR; each CDR3 protein has one entry. The repertoire consists of approximately 74,000 distinct CDR3 sequences, with about 32% occurring once and the leading ten covering roughly 10%. The input for sequencing was whole blood, taken in connection with sensitization to the hapten diphenylcyclopropenone (DPC). These receptors were collected from a man between 40 and 49 years old with alopecia areata. Some clones in this sample may be carry-over from other donors' samples. Both conserved end residues are part of each CDR3. The D gene is left open where the match is weak. The listing skips clone size in some rows; elsewhere it reads once, few, many or a size class.

clone size	D gene	CDR3 length	V gene	J gene	CDR3 protein	CDR3 DNA
.	.	13	TRBV27	TRBJ2-7	CASSLYRESEQYF	TGTGCCAGCAGTTTATACAGGGAATCCGAGCAGTACTTC
.	TRBD2	14	TRBV14	TRBJ2-1	CASSRGGAGGEQFF	TGTGCCAGCAGCCGCGGGGGGGCGGGAGGTGAGCAGTTCTTC
.	.	16	TRBV5-5	TRBJ2-4	CASSSLRGTGKNIQYF	TGTGCCAGCAGCTCGTTACGGGGGACCGGGAAAAACATTCAGTACTTC
.	TRBD1	15	TRBV5-1	TRBJ2-4	CASSSTGQGFGIQYF	TGCGCCAGCAGCTCGACGGGACAGGGGTTTGGCATTCAGTACTTC
.	.	16	TRBV28	TRBJ2-6	CASTKGRGSGANVLTF	TGTGCCAGCACCAAAGGACGGGGCTCTGGGGCCAACGTCCTGACTTTC
few	.	11	TRBV7-8	TRBJ1-1	CASSTGLEAFF	TGTGCCAGCAGCACAGGGTTAGAAGCTTTCTTT
few	.	15	TRBV3-1	TRBJ2-7	CASSQEWGRTYEQYF	TGTGCCAGCAGCCAAGAATGGGGGCGGACCTACGAGCAGTACTTC
.	TRBD1	14	TRBV29-1	TRBJ2-1	CSVGDGDRYNEQFF	TGCAGCGTTGGTGACGGGGACAGATACAATGAGCAGTTCTTC
.	TRBD2	19	TRBV20-1	TRBJ2-7	CSARLLARSAGGQRGEQYF	TGCAGTGCTAGACTCCTAGCTAGGAGCGCGGGAGGCCAACGGGGGGAGCAGTACTTC
.	.	14	TRBV4-2	TRBJ2-7	CASSQDPRDHEQYF	TGTGCCAGCAGCCAAGATCCCCGGGACCACGAGCAGTACTTC
.	.	15	TRBV2	TRBJ2-1	CASSEGGLIYNEQFF	TGTGCCAGCAGTGAAGGCGGACTGATCTACAATGAGCAGTTCTTC
.	.	14	TRBV7-7	TRBJ1-4	CASSFLPGDEKLFF	TGTGCCAGCAGCTTTTTGCCAGGGGATGAAAAACTGTTTTTT
.	.	16	TRBV11-2	TRBJ2-3	CASSPELGGAVDTQYF	TGTGCCAGCAGCCCGGAACTGGGAGGTGCGGTAGATACGCAGTATTTT
.	TRBD2	15	TRBV11-2	TRBJ2-3	CASSPLAGATDTQYF	TGTGCCAGCAGCCCGCTAGCGGGAGCCACAGATACGCAGTATTTT
.	TRBD1	17	TRBV24-1	TRBJ2-5	CATSEILATGDQETQYF	TGTGCCACCAGTGAAATCCTGGCGACAGGGGACCAAGAGACCCAGTACTTC
few	TRBD1	18	TRBV6-2/TRBV6-3	TRBJ2-6	CASSGGTGGFSGANVLTF	TGTGCCAGCAGTGGTGGAACAGGGGGTTTCTCTGGGGCCAACGTCCTGACTTTC
medium-sized	.	11	TRBV30	TRBJ1-1	CAWSQDTEAFF	TGTGCCTGGAGTCAGGACACTGAAGCTTTCTTT
.	.	16	TRBV7-3	TRBJ2-1	CASSPKLAGAYNEQFF	TGTGCCAGCAGCCCGAAACTAGCCGGCGCCTACAATGAGCAGTTCTTC
few	.	14	TRBV12-3/TRBV12-4	TRBJ1-3	CASSLSAGGNTIYF	TGTGCCAGCAGTCTCTCGGCCGGGGGAAACACCATATATTTT
few	.	13	TRBV2	TRBJ1-1	CASSLYRGTEAFF	TGTGCCAGCAGTCTCTATCGGGGGACTGAAGCTTTCTTT
many	TRBD1	16	TRBV2	TRBJ1-1	CASSPKWTGRVTEAFF	TGTGCCAGCAGCCCTAAGTGGACAGGGAGAGTCACTGAAGCTTTCTTT
.	.	14	TRBV6-1	TRBJ1-1	CASSEAQTNTEAFF	TGTGCCAGCAGTGAAGCACAGACGAACACTGAAGCTTTCTTT
few	TRBD1	16	TRBV12-3/TRBV12-4	TRBJ1-5	CASSRGTGGFFQPQHF	TGTGCCAGCAGTCGAGGGACAGGGGGATTTTTTCAGCCCCAGCATTTT
.	TRBD2	14	TRBV7-9	TRBJ2-7	CASSLVAGVYEQYF	TGTGCCAGCAGCTTAGTGGCGGGAGTCTACGAGCAGTACTTC